This T cell receptor beta chain emerged from a study of technical replicates of blood from a handful of donors. Method: immunoSEQ multiplex PCR; TCRdb's copy keeps in-frame clones and lacks some. Here the sample spans almost 70,000 clones, 88% being singletons. Germline V gene data show CDR1 as SGHTA and CDR2 as FQGNSA. The CDR3 loop spans 14 amino acids. V lost 8 bases, J lost 7 bases, and 21 bases lay in between. The chain joins TRBV7-2 to TRBJ2-7; maybe TRBD1 (5 bases). The source of this sequence is a human donor in good health. Some clones in this sample may be carry-over from other donors' samples. Sequencing input: PBMCs. In DNA form, the CDR3 reads TGTGCCAGCTCCCAGGGCCCCCGGCTGGGTGAGCAGTACTTC. Its translation is CASSQGPRLGEQYF.